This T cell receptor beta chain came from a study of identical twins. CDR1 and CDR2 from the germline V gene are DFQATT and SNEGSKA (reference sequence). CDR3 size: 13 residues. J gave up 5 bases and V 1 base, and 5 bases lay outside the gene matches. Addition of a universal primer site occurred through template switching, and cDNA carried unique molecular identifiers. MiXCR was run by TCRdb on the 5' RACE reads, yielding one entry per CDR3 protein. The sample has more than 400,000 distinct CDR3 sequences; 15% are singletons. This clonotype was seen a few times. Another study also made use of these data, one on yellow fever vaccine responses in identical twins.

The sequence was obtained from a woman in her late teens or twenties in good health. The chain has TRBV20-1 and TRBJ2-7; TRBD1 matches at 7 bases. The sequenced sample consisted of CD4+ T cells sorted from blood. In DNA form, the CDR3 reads TGCAGTGCTAGAGCTGGGACAGCTAACGAGCAGTACTTC. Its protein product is CSARAGTANEQYF.